This T cell receptor beta chain comes out of a study of identical twins. TCRdb called the 5' RACE reads again in MiXCR, with one record for every CDR3 protein. The sample gives 1.5 million to 2 million distinct CDR3 sequences, roughly 35% of which show up once; 0.25% to 0.3% is in the top ten. This clonotype was counted a single time. The junction differs from germline at one of its ends, possibly a read error. Germline lookup yields CDR1 DFQATT and CDR2 SNEGSKA (reference sequence). This CDR3 is built from 15 residues. The gene calls are TRBV20-1 and TRBJ2-5; no clear D gene. The clonotype comes from a newborn girl in good health. Sequencing was performed on cord blood. CDR3 residues: CSARDRRTLSNEQYF. The CDR3 coding sequence is TGCAGTGCTCGAGATCGGCGGACGTTGTCCAATGAGCAGTACTTC.